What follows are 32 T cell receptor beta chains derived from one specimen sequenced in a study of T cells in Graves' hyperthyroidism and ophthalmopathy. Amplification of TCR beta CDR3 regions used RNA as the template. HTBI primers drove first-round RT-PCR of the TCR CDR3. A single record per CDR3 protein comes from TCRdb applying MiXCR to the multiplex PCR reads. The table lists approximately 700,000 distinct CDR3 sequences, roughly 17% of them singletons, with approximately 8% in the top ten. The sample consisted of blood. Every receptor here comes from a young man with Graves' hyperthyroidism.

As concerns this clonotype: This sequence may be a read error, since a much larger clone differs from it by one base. The CDR3 loop is CASTVQLAGGPGETLYF. As DNA, the CDR3 is TGTGCCAGCACCGTACAGCTAGCGGGAGGGCCGGGAGAGACCCTGTACTTC. The genes are TRBV2 and TRBJ2-5; 12 bases agree with TRBD2. The length of the CDR3 is 17 residues. Germline loops: CDR1 SNHLY, CDR2 FYNNEI.

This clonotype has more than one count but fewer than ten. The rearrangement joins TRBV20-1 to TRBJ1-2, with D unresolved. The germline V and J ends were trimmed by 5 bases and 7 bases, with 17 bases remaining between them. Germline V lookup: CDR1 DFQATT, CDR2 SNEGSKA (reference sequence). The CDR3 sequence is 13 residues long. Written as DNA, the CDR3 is TGCAGTGCTTCCCGGGCCGGTTCGATTGGCTACACCTTC. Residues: CSASRAGSIGYTF.

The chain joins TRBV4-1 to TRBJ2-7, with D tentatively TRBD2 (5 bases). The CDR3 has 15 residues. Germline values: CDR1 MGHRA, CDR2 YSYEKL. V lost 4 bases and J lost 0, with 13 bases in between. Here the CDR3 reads CASSPGLRSSYEQYF. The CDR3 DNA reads TGCGCCAGCAGCCCGGGGTTAAGGAGCTCCTACGAGCAGTACTTC.

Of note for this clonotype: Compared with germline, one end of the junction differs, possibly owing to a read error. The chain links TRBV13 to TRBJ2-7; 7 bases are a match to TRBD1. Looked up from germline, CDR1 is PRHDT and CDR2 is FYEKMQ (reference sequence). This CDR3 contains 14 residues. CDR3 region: CASSLGTDTYEQYF. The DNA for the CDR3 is TGTGCCAGCAGCCTAGGGACAGATACCTACGAGCAGTACTTC.

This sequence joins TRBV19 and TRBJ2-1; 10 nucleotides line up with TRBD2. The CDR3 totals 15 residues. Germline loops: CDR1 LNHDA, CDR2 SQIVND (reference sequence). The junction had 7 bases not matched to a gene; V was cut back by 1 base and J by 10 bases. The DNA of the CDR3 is TGTGCCAGTAGTATAGTGATAGCGGGAGGACGGGAGCAGTTCTTC. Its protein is CASSIVIAGGREQFF.

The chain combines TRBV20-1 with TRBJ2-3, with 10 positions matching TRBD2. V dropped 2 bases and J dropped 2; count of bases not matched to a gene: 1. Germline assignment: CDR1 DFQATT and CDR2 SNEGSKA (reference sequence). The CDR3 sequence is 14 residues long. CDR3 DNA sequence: TGCAGTGCTAGAACTAGCGGGGTCACAGATACGCAGTATTTT. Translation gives CSARTSGVTDTQYF.

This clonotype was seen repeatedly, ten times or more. This CDR3 is CASSQGRLAGEQYF. The CDR3 DNA reads as TGTGCCAGCAGCCAAGGCCGGCTAGCGGGAGAGCAGTACTTC. The chain uses TRBV3-1 and TRBJ2-7, with 9 bases aligning to TRBD2. V lost 1 base, J lost 7 bases, and 5 bases stayed unmatched. This CDR3 is 14 amino acids long. The germline V gene encodes CDR1 LGHDT and CDR2 YNNKEL (reference sequence).

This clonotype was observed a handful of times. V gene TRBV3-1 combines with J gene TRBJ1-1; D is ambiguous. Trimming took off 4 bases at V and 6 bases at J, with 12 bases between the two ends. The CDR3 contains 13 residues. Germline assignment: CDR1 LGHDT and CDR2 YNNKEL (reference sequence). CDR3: CASSPRVASEAFF. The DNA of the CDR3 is TGTGCCAGCAGCCCGAGGGTAGCATCTGAAGCTTTCTTT.

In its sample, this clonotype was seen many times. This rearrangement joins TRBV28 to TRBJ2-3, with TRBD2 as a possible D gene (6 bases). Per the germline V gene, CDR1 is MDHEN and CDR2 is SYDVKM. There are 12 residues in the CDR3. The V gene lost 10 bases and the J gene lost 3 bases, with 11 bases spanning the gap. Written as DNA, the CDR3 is TGTGCCATCCGTGGGACTACAGATACGCAGTATTTT. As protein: CAIRGTTDTQYF.

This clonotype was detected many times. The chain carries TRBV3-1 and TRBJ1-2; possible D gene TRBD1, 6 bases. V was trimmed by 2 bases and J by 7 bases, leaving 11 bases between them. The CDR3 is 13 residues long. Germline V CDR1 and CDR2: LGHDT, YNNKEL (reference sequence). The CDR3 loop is CASSQPQGGGYTF. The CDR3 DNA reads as TGTGCCAGCAGCCAACCACAGGGAGGTGGCTACACCTTC.

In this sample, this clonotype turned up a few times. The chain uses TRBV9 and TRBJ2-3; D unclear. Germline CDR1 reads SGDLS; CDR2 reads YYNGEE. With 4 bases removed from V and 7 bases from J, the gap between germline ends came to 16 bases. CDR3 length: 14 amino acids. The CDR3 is CASSTEPTGYTQYF. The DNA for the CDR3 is TGTGCCAGCAGCACCGAACCGACTGGATATACGCAGTATTTT.

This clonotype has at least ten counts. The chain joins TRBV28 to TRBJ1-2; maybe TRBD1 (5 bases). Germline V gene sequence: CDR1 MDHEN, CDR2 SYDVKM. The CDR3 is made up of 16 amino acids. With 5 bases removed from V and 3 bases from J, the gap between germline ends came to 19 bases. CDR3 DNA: TGTGCCAGCAGTCGCATTTTCCGGGACCGAGACTATGGCTACACCTTC. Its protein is CASSRIFRDRDYGYTF.

The CDR3 region has the DNA TGTGCCAGCAGCTTAAGGGGAATTAATTCACCCCTCCACTTT. Its translation: CASSLRGINSPLHF. The J gene is TRBJ1-6, the V gene TRBV7-2; possible D gene TRBD1, 5 bases. This CDR3 is built from 14 residues. The V gene lost 2 bases and the J gene lost 6 bases, with 8 bases spanning the gap. Looked up from germline, CDR1 is SGHTA and CDR2 is FQGNSA. The variable domain in full, with the rest retrieved from reference TRBV7-2 and TRBJ1-6, is GAGVSQSPSNKVTEKGKDVELRCDPISGHTALYWYRQSLGQGLEFLIYFQGNSAPDKSGLPSDRFSAERTGGSVSTLTIQRTQQEDSAVYLCASSLRGINSPLHFGNGTRLTVT.

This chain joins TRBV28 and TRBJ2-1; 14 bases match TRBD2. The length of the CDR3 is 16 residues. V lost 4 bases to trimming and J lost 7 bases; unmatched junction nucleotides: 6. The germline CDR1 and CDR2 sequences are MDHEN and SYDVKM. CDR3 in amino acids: CASSYRLAGGVNEQFF. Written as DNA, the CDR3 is TGTGCCAGCAGTTACCGACTAGCGGGAGGGGTGAATGAGCAGTTCTTC.

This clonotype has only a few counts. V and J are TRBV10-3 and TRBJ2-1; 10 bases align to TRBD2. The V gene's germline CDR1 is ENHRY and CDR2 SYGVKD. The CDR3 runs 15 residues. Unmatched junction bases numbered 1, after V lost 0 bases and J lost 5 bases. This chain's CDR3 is CAISESSGRDNEQFF. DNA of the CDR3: TGTGCCATCAGTGAGTCAAGCGGGAGGGACAATGAGCAGTTCTTC.

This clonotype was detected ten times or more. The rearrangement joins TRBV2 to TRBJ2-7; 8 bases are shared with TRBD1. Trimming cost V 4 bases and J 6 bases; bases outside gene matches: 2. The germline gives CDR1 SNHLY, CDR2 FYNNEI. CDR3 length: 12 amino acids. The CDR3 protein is CASSAGGGEQYF. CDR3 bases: TGTGCCAGCAGTGCAGGGGGCGGCGAGCAGTACTTC.

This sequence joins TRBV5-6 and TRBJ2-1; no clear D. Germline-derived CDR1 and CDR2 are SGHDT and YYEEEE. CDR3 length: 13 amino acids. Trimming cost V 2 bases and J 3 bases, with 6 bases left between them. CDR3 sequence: CASSFVDYNEQFF. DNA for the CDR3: TGTGCCAGCAGCTTTGTCGACTACAATGAGCAGTTCTTC. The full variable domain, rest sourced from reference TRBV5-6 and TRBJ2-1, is DAGVTQSPTHLIKTRGQQVTLRCSPKSGHDTVSWYQQALGQGPQFIFQYYEEEERQRGNFPDRFSGHQFPNYSSELNVNALLLGDSALYLCASSFVDYNEQFFGPGTRLTVL.

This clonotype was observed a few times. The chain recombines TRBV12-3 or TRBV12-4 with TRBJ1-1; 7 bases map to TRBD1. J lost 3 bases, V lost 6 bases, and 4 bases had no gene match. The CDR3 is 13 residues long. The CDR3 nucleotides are TGTGCCAGCAGGTCGGGACAGTACACTGAAGCTTTCTTT. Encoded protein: CASRSGQYTEAFF.

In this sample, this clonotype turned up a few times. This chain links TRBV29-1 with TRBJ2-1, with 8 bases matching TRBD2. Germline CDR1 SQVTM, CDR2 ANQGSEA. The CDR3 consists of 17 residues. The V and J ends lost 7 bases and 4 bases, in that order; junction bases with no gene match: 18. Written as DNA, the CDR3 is TGCAGCGCCCAGGGGATAGCGGGATCCGAGATGTACAATGAGCAGTTCTTC. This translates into CSAQGIAGSEMYNEQFF.

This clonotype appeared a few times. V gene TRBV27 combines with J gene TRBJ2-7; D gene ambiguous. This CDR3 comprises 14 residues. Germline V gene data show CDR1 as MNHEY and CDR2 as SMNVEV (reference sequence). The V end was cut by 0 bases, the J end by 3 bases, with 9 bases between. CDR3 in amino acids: CASSLSPKGYEQYF. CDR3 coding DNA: TGTGCCAGCAGTTTATCACCCAAGGGCTACGAGCAGTACTTC.

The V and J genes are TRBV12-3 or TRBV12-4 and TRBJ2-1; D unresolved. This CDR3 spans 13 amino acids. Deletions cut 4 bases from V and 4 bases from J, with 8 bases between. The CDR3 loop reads CASSYEIYNEQFF. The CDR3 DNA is TGTGCCAGCAGTTACGAGATTTACAATGAGCAGTTCTTC.

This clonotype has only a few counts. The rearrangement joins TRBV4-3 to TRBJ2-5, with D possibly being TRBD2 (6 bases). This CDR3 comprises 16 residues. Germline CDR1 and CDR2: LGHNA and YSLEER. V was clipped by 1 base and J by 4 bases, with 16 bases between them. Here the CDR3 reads CASSQGDGGRGETQYF. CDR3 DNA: TGCGCCAGCAGCCAAGGAGACGGGGGACGGGGAGAGACCCAGTACTTC.

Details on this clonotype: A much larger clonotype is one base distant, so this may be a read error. CDR3 nucleotide sequence: TGTGCCAGCAGTGAAGCCGGACGGGGTGACACTGAAGCTTTCTTT. It is translated as CASSEAGRGDTEAFF. This rearrangement joins TRBV6-1 to TRBJ1-1; no firm D call. The V end lost 0 bases, the J end lost 3 bases, and 11 bases lay between the germline ends. Germline CDR1 MNHNS, CDR2 SASEGT. The CDR3 is 15 residues long.

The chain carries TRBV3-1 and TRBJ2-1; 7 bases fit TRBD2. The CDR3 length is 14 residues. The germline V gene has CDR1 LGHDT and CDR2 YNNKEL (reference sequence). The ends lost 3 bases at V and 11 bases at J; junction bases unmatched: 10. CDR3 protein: CASSHPSSGTQQFF. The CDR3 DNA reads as TGTGCCAGCAGCCACCCCTCTAGCGGTACCCAGCAGTTCTTC.

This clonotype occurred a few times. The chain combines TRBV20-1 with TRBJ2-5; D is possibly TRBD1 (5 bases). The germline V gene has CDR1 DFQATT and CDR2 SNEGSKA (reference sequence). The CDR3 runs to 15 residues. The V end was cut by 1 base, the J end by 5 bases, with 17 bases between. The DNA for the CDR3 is TGCAGTGCTAGAGGGATTACAGCCCCAGGGGAGACCCAGTACTTC. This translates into CSARGITAPGETQYF.

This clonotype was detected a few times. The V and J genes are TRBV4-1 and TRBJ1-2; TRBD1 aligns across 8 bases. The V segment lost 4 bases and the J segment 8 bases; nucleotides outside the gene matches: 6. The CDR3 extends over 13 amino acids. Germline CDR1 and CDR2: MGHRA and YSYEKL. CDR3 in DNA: TGCGCCAGCAGCCGGACAGGGTTTTTCGGCTACACCTTC. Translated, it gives CASSRTGFFGYTF.

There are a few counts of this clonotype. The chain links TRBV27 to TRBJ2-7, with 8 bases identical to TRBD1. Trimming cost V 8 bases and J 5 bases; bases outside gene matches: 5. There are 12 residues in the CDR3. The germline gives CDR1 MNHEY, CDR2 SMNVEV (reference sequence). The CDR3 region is CASGRGLNEQYF. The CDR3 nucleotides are TGTGCCAGCGGCAGGGGGCTTAACGAGCAGTACTTC.

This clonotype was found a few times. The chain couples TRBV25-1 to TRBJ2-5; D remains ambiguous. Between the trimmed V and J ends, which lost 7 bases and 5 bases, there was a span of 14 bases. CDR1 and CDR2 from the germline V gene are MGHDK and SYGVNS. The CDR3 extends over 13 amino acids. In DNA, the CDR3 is TGTGCCAGCAATGTACGTGGGAAGGAGACCCAGTACTTC. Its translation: CASNVRGKETQYF.

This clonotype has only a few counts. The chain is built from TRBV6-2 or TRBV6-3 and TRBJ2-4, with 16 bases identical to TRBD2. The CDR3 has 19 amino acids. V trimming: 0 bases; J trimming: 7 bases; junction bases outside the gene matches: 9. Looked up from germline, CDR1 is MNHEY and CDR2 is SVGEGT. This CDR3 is CASSYSSTGTSGRANIQYF. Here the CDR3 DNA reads TGTGCCAGCAGTTACTCGAGTACAGGGACTAGCGGGAGGGCGAACATTCAGTACTTC.

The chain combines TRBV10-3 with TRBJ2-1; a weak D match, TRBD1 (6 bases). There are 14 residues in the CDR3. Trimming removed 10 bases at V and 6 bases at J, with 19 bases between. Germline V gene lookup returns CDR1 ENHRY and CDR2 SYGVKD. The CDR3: CATTELGASNEQFF. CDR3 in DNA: TGTGCCACCACAGAGTTGGGGGCCTCCAATGAGCAGTTCTTC.

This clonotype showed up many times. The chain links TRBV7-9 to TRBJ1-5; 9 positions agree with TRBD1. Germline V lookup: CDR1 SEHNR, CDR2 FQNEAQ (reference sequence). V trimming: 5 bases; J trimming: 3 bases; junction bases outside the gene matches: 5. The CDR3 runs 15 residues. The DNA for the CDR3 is TGTGCCAGCAGCCCGGGACAGGGCCCCAATCAGCCCCAGCATTTT. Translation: CASSPGQGPNQPQHF.

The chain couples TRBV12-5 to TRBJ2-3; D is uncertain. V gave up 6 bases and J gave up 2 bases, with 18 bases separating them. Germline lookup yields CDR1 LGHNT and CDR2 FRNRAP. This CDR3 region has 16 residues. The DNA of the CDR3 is TGTGCTAGTGGGGTCCAATTGGGCAGTGCCACAGATACGCAGTATTTT. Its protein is CASGVQLGSATDTQYF.